The 27 T cell receptor beta chains given below trace back to one sample, sequenced in a study of blood T cell repertoires in COVID-19. Data came from immunoSEQ multiplex PCR; TCRdb stores just in-frame clones and leaves some out. The table has some 350,000 clones, around 83% seen once; the top ten hold about 3%. The source material was peripheral blood. The source is a man aged 25-40 years with active or convalescent COVID-19.

The chain combines TRBV3-1 (or the pseudogene TRBV3-2) with TRBJ2-7, with 12 bases that match TRBD1. The CDR3 runs to 16 residues. The trim removed 0 bases at V and 7 bases at J, leaving 7 bases unmatched. Per germline, CDR1 LGHDT and CDR2 YNNKEL (reference sequence). The chain's CDR3 is CASSQDYGTGGWEQYF. DNA for the CDR3: TGTGCCAGCAGCCAAGATTACGGGACAGGGGGCTGGGAGCAGTACTTC.

This chain joins TRBV18 and TRBJ2-1; 10 positions agree with TRBD2. The germline CDR1 and CDR2 sequences are KGHSH and LQKENI. Germline trimming cut 2 bases from V and 6 bases from J; bases unmatched to any gene: 4. This CDR3 contains 15 residues. This chain's CDR3 is CASSPALAGSNEQFF. The DNA of the CDR3 is TGTGCCAGCTCACCAGCACTAGCGGGGAGCAATGAGCAGTTCTTC.

The J gene is TRBJ2-6, the V gene TRBV7-2; the D gene is possibly TRBD1 (5 bases). CDR1 is SGHTA, CDR2 FQGNSA, per germline. The V and J ends lost 1 base and 2 bases respectively, with 18 bases between them. The CDR3 has 19 residues. CDR3 loop: CASSLGGGIGVPGANVLTF. In DNA form, the CDR3 reads TGTGCCAGCAGCTTAGGGGGCGGAATAGGGGTCCCTGGGGCCAACGTCCTGACTTTC.

The chain uses TRBV30 and TRBJ1-1; D is uncertain. Trimming pared 3 bases from V and 1 base from J, leaving 9 bases between. The CDR3 contains 13 residues. Per germline, CDR1 GTSNPN and CDR2 SVGIG (reference sequence). CDR3 in DNA: TGTGCCTGGAGCGAGGGAACGAACACTGAAGCTTTCTTT. The encoded protein is CAWSEGTNTEAFF. The full variable domain, rest sourced from reference TRBV30 and TRBJ1-1, is SQTIHQWPATLVQPVGSPLSLECTVEGTSNPNLYWYRQAAGRGLQLLFYSVGIGQISSEVPQNLSASRPQDRQFILSSKKLLLSDSGFYLCAWSEGTNTEAFFGQGTRLTVV.

The DNA for the CDR3 is TGTGCCAGCAGCTTAGAGGGACAGGCGGGGTATGGCTACACCTTC. Translating it yields CASSLEGQAGYGYTF. This chain joins TRBV7-9 and TRBJ1-2; 8 positions agree with TRBD1. The CDR3 has 15 residues. Germline V lookup: CDR1 SEHNR, CDR2 FQNEAQ (reference sequence). V trimming: 1 base; J trimming: 5 bases; junction bases outside the gene matches: 6. Supplemented by reference TRBV7-9 and TRBJ1-2, the full variable domain reads DTGVSQNPRHKITKRGQNVTFRCDPISEHNRLYWYRQTLGQGPEFLTYFQNEAQLEKSRLLSDRFSAERPKGSFSTLEIQRTEQGDSAMYLCASSLEGQAGYGYTFGSGTRLTVV.

The chain uses TRBV12-5 and TRBJ1-6; the match to TRBD1 covers 9 bases. The germline V gene encodes CDR1 LGHNT and CDR2 FRNRAP. The CDR3 is 15 amino acids. The junction had 6 bases not matched to a gene; V was cut back by 6 bases and J by 6 bases. The CDR3 loop is CASGTGGASNSPLHF. The CDR3 coding sequence is TGTGCTAGTGGAACAGGGGGCGCGAGTAATTCACCCCTCCACTTT.

This sequence joins TRBV19 and TRBJ1-6; tentatively, D is TRBD1 (6 bases). V was shortened by 5 bases and J by 9 bases, with 17 bases between the two germline ends. CDR3 size: 15 residues. Germline values: CDR1 LNHDA, CDR2 SQIVND (reference sequence). CDR3 in amino acids: CASSVLQGFGSPLHF. CDR3 DNA sequence: TGTGCCAGTAGTGTCCTACAGGGCTTTGGTTCACCCCTCCACTTT. The entire variable domain, with the rest obtained from reference TRBV19 and TRBJ1-6, is as follows: DGGITQSPKYLFRKEGQNVTLSCEQNLNHDAMYWYRQDPGQGLRLIYYSQIVNDFQKGDIAEGYSVSREKKESFPLTVTSAQKNPTAFYLCASSVLQGFGSPLHFGNGTRLTVT.

The chain has TRBV18 and TRBJ1-6; 9 bases align to TRBD1. The V gene end was trimmed by 3 bases and the J gene end by 10 bases; junction bases not matched to a gene: 7. There are 15 residues in the CDR3. Germline V gene lookup returns CDR1 KGHSH and CDR2 LQKENI. The CDR3, as DNA: TGTGCCAGCTCACCGGGACAGGGAAAACGGTCACCCCTCCACTTT. It specifies CASSPGQGKRSPLHF.

The rearrangement joins TRBV5-1 to TRBJ2-3; TRBD2 might be the D (5 bases). V dropped 3 bases and J dropped 0 bases, with 11 bases sitting between them. The CDR3 sequence is 15 residues long. The germline CDR1 and CDR2 sequences are SGHRS and YFSETQ. DNA of the CDR3: TGCGCCAGCAGCTCTAGCTCCCTCAGCACAGATACGCAGTATTTT. This codes for CASSSSSLSTDTQYF.

This clone was detected a few times. V is TRBV7-3 and J is TRBJ2-3; 9 nucleotides agree with TRBD2. The germline gives CDR1 SGHTA, CDR2 FQGTGA. Germline trimming cut 5 bases from V and 1 base from J; bases unmatched to any gene: 4. This CDR3 comprises 15 residues. CDR3 nucleotides: TGTGCCAGCAGCCGCGGGGGGGCCGGCACAGATACGCAGTATTTT. It codes for CASSRGGAGTDTQYF.

CDR3: CASSLDRDYNSPLHF. DNA of the CDR3: TGTGCCAGCAGCCTGGACAGAGACTATAATTCACCCCTCCACTTT. This chain links TRBV13 with TRBJ1-6; a weak D match, TRBD1 (6 bases). Trimming shortened V by 5 bases and J by 3 bases, and 11 bases separated the two germline ends. CDR1 and CDR2 (germline): PRHDT, FYEKMQ (reference sequence). The CDR3 contains 15 residues.

CDR3 sequence (DNA): TGTGCCAGCAGCTTTCAGGTTGGCAGCTCCTACGAGCAGTACTTC. This sequence encodes CASSFQVGSSYEQYF. The chain is built from TRBV7-6 and TRBJ2-7, with D unclear. Trimming took off 3 bases at V and 0 bases at J, with 12 bases between the two ends. The CDR3 runs to 15 residues. CDR1 and CDR2 from the germline V gene are SGHVS and FNYEAQ.

V is TRBV15 and J is TRBJ2-5; 10 bases are shared with TRBD1. The CDR3 loop spans 14 amino acids. Germline CDR1 and CDR2: LNHNV and YYDKDF (reference sequence). The J segment lost 3 bases and the V segment lost 5 bases, leaving 3 bases of the junction unmatched. The CDR3 DNA follows: TGTGCCACCAGCGAGACAGGGGGCGAAGAGACCCAGTACTTC. This encodes CATSETGGEETQYF.

The rearrangement joins TRBV6-5 to TRBJ1-2; D is possibly TRBD1 (6 bases). Germline V gives CDR1 MNHEY, CDR2 SVGAGI. There are 13 residues in the CDR3. Trimming stripped 6 bases from V and 1 base from J, with 9 bases between. CDR3 region: CASRQGVNYGYTF. The CDR3 region has the DNA TGTGCCAGCAGACAGGGAGTTAACTATGGCTACACCTTC.

This chain joins TRBV7-2 and TRBJ1-1; weak D call: TRBD1 (5 bases). CDR1 and CDR2 from the germline V gene are SGHTA and FQGNSA. V dropped 5 bases and J dropped 3 bases, with 7 bases sitting between them. The CDR3 is 12 amino acids. This CDR3 reads CASSTGDTEAFF. CDR3 DNA: TGTGCCAGCAGCACAGGAGACACTGAAGCTTTCTTT.

The chain has TRBV19 and TRBJ1-4; 12 bases map to TRBD1. The CDR3 extends over 20 amino acids. Germline V gene lookup returns CDR1 LNHDA and CDR2 SQIVND (reference sequence). Trimming at V came to 5 bases and at J to 3 bases, leaving 16 bases not matched to a gene. The CDR3 bases are TGTGCCAGTAGTTCGACCCCCGGGACAGGGGGCCTCCTAGCTAATGAAAAACTGTTTTTT. It specifies CASSSTPGTGGLLANEKLFF.

The chain joins TRBV10-3 to TRBJ2-7, with 8 bases lining up with TRBD1. The CDR3 is 12 residues long. Unmatched junction bases numbered 4, after V lost 6 bases and J lost 6 bases. Germline assignment: CDR1 ENHRY and CDR2 SYGVKD. The CDR3 region is CAIRLDRGEQYF. The CDR3 nucleotides are TGTGCCATCAGACTAGACAGGGGCGAGCAGTACTTC.

The chain combines TRBV16 with TRBJ1-5; the D gene is possibly TRBD1 (6 bases). Deletions cut 5 bases from V and 7 bases from J, with 15 bases between. The CDR3 length is 14 residues. Looked up from germline, CDR1 is KGHSY and CDR2 is FQNENV. CDR3 in amino acids: CASSWRGGYQPQHF. CDR3 sequence (DNA): TGTGCCAGCAGCTGGAGGGGGGGATACCAGCCCCAGCATTTT.

This clone was recorded once. The J gene is TRBJ2-5, the V gene TRBV19; 11 bases are a match to TRBD1. Trimming at V came to 11 bases and at J to 3 bases, leaving 8 bases not matched to a gene. Germline V gene data show CDR1 as LNHDA and CDR2 as SQIVND (reference sequence). This CDR3 has 14 amino acids. CDR3 sequence reads: CASRDRGVEETQYF. CDR3 bases: TGTGCCTCCCGGGACAGGGGGGTGGAAGAGACCCAGTACTTC.

The gene calls are TRBV7-3 and TRBJ2-2; D ambiguous. This CDR3 region has 13 residues. CDR1 is SGHTA and CDR2 is FQGTGA in the germline V gene. The V end was cut by 5 bases, the J end by 6 bases, with 10 bases between. This CDR3 reads CASSPPRAGELFF. DNA for the CDR3: TGTGCCAGCAGCCCGCCCCGGGCCGGGGAGCTGTTTTTT.

V usage is TRBV24-1 and J usage is TRBJ1-1, with D unresolved. Germline V lookup: CDR1 KGHDR, CDR2 SFDVKD. The CDR3 covers 13 residues. Trimming removed 8 bases at V and 0 bases at J, with 9 bases between. The CDR3 spells CATMGVLNTEAFF. The CDR3 region has the DNA TGTGCCACCATGGGAGTTTTGAACACTGAAGCTTTCTTT.

The V gene is TRBV4-1, the J gene TRBJ2-5; 10 bases fit TRBD2. J was trimmed by 7 bases and V by 0 bases; bases with no gene match: 17. The CDR3 consists of 19 residues. CDR1 MGHRA and CDR2 YSYEKL come from the germline V gene. The DNA for the CDR3 is TGCGCCAGCAGCCAAGATACGCCTAGCGGGAGAGGCCGGAGAGGGACCCAGTACTTC. Its protein product is CASSQDTPSGRGRRGTQYF.

The V and J genes are TRBV28 and TRBJ2-7; 8 bases are a match to TRBD1. The CDR3 sequence is 14 residues long. In germline, CDR1 is MDHEN, CDR2 SYDVKM. Trimming at V came to 5 bases and at J to 0 bases, leaving 3 bases not matched to a gene. The CDR3 loop is CASSGDRYSYEQYF. Written as DNA, the CDR3 is TGTGCCAGCAGTGGGGACAGGTACTCCTACGAGCAGTACTTC.

V gene TRBV11-2 combines with J gene TRBJ2-7; 9 nucleotides match TRBD2. The ends lost 5 bases at V and 4 bases at J; junction bases unmatched: 9. The CDR3 has 15 amino acids. Germline V CDR1 and CDR2: SGHAT, FQNNGV. CDR3 protein: CASSLLAGVGYEQYF. For the CDR3, the DNA is TGTGCCAGCAGCCTATTAGCGGGAGTCGGGTACGAGCAGTACTTC.

V is TRBV7-6 and J is TRBJ2-1; D is undetermined. V was trimmed by 5 bases and J by 0 bases, leaving 14 bases between them. CDR3 length: 16 amino acids. The V gene's germline CDR1 is SGHVS and CDR2 FNYEAQ. The CDR3 sequence is CASSPTTGNSYNEQFF. CDR3 DNA: TGTGCCAGCAGCCCAACGACTGGAAACTCCTACAATGAGCAGTTCTTC.

Written as DNA, the CDR3 is TGTGCCACGGCCGCAGGATCACCCCTCCACTTT. Protein: CATAAGSPLHF. The genes are TRBV28 and TRBJ1-6; D remains unclear. V gave up 10 bases and J gave up 10 bases, with 11 bases separating them. CDR1 is MDHEN and CDR2 is SYDVKM in the germline V gene. This CDR3 region has 11 residues.

This chain connects TRBV20-1 to TRBJ1-1; tentative D call: TRBD1 (6 bases). CDR1 and CDR2 (germline): DFQATT, SNEGSKA (reference sequence). CDR3 size: 11 residues. The CDR3 protein is CRAGGGTEAFF. The CDR3 DNA sequence: TGCAGAGCGGGGGGCGGCACTGAAGCTTTCTTT.